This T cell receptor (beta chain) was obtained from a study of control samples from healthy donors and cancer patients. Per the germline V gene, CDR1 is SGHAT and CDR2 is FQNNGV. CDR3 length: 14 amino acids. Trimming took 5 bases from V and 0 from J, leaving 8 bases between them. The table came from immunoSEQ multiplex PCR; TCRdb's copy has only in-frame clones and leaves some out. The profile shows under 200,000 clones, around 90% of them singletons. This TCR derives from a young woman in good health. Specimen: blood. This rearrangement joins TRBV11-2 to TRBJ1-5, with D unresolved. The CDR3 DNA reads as TGTGCCAGCAGCCCCGGGGTTAGCAATCAGCCCCAGCATTTT. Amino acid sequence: CASSPGVSNQPQHF.